What follows is one T cell receptor beta chain and its context. Its matching antigen is unknown. Used for diagnoses were clinical symptoms, serum thyroxine and TRAb, thyroid ultrasound and orbital computed tomography. The source of the sample is a study of T cells in Graves' hyperthyroidism and ophthalmopathy. General study points: Researchers found most expanded thyroid clonotypes above 0.001 in blood as well.

Amplification of TCR beta CDR3 regions used RNA as the template. When the TCR CDR3 underwent first-round RT-PCR, the HTBI primer set was used. TCRdb ran MiXCR on the multiplex PCR reads and lists one entry per CDR3 protein. The sample records roughly 700,000 distinct CDR3 sequences, around 13% being singletons. Germline-derived CDR1 and CDR2 are DFQATT and SNEGSKA (reference sequence). With 1 base removed from V and 13 bases from J, the gap between germline ends came to 20 bases. The CDR3 is 14 amino acids. This sequence joins TRBV20-1 and TRBJ2-1, with a weak D call TRBD2 (5 bases). Sequenced input: blood. The receptor's source is a woman aged 18 to 35 with Graves' hyperthyroidism. The CDR3 loop reads CSARGVTGSLGQFF. The DNA of the CDR3 is TGCAGTGCTAGAGGTGTAACGGGGTCTTTGGGTCAGTTCTTC.